This T cell receptor (beta chain) is from a study of beta chain features in type 1 diabetes. The wider study: Healthy donors and patients had similar age, gender and cell yields. Taken together, all samples contributed 107,917,701 examined sorted cells. Study-wide results and caveats: There was a moderate but significant shortening of TCRB CDR3s in all four CD4+ subsets of Type 1 diabetes patients. In type 1 diabetes patients, VDJ junctions had fewer insertions; deletions at these junctions were more frequent.

Germline values: CDR1 MNHEY, CDR2 SMNVEV (reference sequence). CDR3 length: 14 amino acids. Expressed TCRB transcripts were sequenced because the entire RNA isolate underwent reverse transcription. Clones were sequenced by immunoSEQ multiplex PCR, and TCRdb holds only the in-frame ones, with some missing. The table lists a few hundred thousand clones, 20% of them singletons. A few counts support this clone. Antigen: not known. Populations isolated by sorting all had purity greater than 95%. Sequenced sample: naive CD4+ T cells from blood. The receptor comes from a woman aged 40 to 49 with type 1 diabetes. V gene TRBV27 combines with J gene TRBJ2-5, with D perhaps matching TRBD2 (6 bases). The DNA end is more similar to TRBJ2-7, so the J call may be wrong. The CDR3 sequence is CASSLAGRGYEQYF. Written as DNA, the CDR3 is TGTGCCAGCAGTTTAGCCGGGAGAGGGTACGAGCAGTACTTC.